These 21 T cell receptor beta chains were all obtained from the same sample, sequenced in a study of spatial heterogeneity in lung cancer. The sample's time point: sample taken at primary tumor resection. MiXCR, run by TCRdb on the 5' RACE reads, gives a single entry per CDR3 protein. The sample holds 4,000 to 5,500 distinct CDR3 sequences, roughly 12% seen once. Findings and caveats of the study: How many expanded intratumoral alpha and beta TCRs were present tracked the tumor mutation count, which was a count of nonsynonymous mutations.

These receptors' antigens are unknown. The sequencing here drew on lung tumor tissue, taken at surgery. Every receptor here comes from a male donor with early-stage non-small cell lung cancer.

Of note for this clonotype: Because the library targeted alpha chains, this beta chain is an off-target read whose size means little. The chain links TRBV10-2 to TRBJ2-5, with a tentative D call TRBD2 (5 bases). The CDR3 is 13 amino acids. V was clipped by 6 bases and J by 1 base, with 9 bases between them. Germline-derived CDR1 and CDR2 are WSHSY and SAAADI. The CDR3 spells CASREDLQETQYF. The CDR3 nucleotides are TGCGCCAGCAGGGAGGATCTCCAAGAGACCCAGTACTTC.

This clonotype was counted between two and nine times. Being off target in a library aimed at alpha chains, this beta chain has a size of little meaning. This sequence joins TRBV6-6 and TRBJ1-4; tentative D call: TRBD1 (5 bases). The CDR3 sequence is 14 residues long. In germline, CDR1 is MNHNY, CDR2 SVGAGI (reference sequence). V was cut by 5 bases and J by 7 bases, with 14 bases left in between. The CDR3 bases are TGTGCCAGCAGTCCCCGGGACTGGACTGAAAAACTGTTTTTT. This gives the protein CASSPRDWTEKLFF.

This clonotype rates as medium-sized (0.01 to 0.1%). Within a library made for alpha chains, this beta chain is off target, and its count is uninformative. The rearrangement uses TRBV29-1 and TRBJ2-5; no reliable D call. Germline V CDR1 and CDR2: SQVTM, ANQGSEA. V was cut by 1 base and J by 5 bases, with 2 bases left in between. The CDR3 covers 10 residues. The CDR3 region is CSVEGETQYF. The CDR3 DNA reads TGCAGCGTTGAAGGGGAGACCCAGTACTTC. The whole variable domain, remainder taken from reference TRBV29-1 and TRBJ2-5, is SAVISQKPSRDICQRGTSLTIQCQVDSQVTMMFWYRQQPGQSLTLIATANQGSEATYESGFVIDKFPISRPNLTFSTLTVSNMSPEDSSIYLCSVEGETQYFGPGTRLLVL.

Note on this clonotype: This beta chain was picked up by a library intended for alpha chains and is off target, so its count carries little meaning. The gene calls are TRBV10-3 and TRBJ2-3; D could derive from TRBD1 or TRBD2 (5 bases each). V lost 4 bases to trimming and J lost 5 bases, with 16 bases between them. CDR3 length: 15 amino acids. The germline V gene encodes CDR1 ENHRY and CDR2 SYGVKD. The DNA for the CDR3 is TGTGCCATCAGTGCGAGGGGCGGCGGTGGAGATACGCAGTATTTT. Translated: CAISARGGGGDTQYF.

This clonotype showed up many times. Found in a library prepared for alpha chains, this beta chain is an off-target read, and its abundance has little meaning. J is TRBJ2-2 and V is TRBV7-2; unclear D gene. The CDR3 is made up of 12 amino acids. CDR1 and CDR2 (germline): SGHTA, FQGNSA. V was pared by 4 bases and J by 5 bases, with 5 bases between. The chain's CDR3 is CASSSITGELFF. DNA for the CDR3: TGTGCCAGCAGCTCGATTACCGGGGAGCTGTTTTTT.

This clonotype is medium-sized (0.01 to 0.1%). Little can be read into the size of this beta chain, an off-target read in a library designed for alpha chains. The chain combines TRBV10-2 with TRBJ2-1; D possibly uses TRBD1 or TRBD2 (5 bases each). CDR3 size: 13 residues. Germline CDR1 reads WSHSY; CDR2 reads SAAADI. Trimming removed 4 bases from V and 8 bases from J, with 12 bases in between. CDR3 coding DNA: TGCGCCAGCAGTGGGGACCCTCGTGATGAGCAGTTCTTC. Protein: CASSGDPRDEQFF.

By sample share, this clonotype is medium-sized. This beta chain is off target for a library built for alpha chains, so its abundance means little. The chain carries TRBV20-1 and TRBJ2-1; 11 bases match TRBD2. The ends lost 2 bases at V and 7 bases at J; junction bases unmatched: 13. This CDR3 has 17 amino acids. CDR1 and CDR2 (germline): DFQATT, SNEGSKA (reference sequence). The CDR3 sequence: CSARHNPGLAAYNEQFF. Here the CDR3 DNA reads TGCAGTGCTAGACACAACCCGGGACTAGCGGCGTATAATGAGCAGTTCTTC.

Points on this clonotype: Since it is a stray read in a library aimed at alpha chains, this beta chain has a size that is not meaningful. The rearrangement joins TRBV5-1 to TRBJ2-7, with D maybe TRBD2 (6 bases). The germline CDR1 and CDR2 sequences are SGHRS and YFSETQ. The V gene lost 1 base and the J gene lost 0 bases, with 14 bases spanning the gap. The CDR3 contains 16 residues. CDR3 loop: CASSLIPGGSSYEQYF. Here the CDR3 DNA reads TGCGCCAGCAGCTTGATCCCTGGGGGGAGCTCCTACGAGCAGTACTTC.

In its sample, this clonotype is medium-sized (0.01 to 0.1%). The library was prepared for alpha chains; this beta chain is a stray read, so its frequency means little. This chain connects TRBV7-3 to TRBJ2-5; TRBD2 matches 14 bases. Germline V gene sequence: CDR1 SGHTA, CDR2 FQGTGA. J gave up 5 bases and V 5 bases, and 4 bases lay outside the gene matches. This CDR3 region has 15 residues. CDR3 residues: CASSLGLAGVETQYF. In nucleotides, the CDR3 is TGTGCCAGCAGCCTGGGACTAGCGGGAGTTGAGACCCAGTACTTC.

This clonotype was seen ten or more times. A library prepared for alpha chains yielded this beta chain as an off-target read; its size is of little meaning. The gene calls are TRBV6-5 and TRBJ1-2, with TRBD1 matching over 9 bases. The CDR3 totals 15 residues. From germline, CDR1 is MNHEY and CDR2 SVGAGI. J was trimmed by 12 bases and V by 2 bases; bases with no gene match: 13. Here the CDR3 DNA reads TGTGCCAGCAGTTACATTCTTGGACAGGGGACTATTAACACCTTC. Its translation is CASSYILGQGTINTF.

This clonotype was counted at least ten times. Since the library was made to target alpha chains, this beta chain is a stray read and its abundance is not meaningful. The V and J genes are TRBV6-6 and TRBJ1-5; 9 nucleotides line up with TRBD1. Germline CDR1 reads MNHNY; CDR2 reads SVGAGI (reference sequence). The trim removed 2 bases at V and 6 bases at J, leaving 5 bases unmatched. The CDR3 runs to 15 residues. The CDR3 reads CASSYDRGFSQPQHF. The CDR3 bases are TGTGCCAGCAGTTACGACAGGGGGTTTTCTCAGCCCCAGCATTTT.

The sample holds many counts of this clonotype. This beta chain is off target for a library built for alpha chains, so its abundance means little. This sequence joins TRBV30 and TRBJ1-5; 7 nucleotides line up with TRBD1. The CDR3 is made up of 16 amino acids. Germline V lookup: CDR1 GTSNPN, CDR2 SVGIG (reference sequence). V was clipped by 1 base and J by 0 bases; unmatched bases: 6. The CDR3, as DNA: TGTGCCTGGAGTGAACAGGGGCGGGATAGCAATCAGCCCCAGCATTTT. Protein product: CAWSEQGRDSNQPQHF.

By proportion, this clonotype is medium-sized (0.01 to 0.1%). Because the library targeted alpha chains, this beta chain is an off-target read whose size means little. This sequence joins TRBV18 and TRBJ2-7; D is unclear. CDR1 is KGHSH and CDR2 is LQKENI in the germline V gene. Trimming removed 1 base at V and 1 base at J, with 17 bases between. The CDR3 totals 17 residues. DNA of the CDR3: TGTGCCAGCTCACCACGCGCAAGGTCTGTTAGGTCCTACGAGCAGTACTTC. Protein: CASSPRARSVRSYEQYF.

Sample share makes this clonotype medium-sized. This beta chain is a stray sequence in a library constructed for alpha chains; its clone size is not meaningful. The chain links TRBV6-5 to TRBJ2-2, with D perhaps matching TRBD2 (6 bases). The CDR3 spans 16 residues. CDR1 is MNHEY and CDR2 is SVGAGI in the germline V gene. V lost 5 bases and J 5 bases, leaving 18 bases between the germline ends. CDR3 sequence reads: CASSDLPPGVTGELFF. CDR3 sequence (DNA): TGTGCCAGCAGTGACCTCCCCCCGGGGGTAACCGGGGAGCTGTTTTTT.

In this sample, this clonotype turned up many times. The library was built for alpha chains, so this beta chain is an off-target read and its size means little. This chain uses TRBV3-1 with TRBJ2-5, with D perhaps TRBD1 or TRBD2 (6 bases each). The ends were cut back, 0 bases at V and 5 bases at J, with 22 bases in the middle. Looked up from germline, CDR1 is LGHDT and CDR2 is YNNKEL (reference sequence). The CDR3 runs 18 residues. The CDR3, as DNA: TGTGCCAGCAGCCAAGATAACTTAGAAGTCGGGGGCGGTGAGACCCAGTACTTC. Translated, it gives CASSQDNLEVGGGETQYF.

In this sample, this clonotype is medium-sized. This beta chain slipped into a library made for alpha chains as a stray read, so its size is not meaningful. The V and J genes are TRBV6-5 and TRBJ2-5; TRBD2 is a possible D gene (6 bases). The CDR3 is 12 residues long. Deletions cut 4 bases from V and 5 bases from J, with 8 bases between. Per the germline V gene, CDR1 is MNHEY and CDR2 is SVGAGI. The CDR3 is CASSLAGETQYF. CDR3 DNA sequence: TGTGCCAGCAGTTTGGCGGGGGAGACCCAGTACTTC.

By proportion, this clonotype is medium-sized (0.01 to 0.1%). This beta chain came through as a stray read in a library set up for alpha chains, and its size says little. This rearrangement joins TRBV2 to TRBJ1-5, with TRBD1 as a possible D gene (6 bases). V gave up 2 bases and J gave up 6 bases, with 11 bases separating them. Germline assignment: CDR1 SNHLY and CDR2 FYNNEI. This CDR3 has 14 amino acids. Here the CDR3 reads CASSEWGTSQPQHF. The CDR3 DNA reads TGTGCCAGCAGTGAATGGGGGACAAGTCAGCCCCAGCATTTT.

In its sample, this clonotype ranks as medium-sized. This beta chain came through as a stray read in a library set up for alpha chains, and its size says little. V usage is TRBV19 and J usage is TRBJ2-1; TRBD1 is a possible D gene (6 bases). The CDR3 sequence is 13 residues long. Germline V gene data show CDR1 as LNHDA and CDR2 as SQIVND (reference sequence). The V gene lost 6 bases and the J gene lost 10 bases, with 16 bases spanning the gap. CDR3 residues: CASSPPGDIEQFF. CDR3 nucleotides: TGTGCCAGTAGCCCGCCAGGGGATATCGAGCAGTTCTTC. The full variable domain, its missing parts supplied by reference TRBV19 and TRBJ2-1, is DGGITQSPKYLFRKEGQNVTLSCEQNLNHDAMYWYRQDPGQGLRLIYYSQIVNDFQKGDIAEGYSVSREKKESFPLTVTSAQKNPTAFYLCASSPPGDIEQFFGPGTRLTVL.

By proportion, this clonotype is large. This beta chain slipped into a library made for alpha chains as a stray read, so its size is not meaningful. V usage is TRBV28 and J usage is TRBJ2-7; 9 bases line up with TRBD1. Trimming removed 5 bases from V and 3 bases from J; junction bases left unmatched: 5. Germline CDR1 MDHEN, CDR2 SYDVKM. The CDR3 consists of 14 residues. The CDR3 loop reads CASSPGTGNYEQYF. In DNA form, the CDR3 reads TGTGCCAGCAGTCCAGGGACAGGGAACTACGAGCAGTACTTC. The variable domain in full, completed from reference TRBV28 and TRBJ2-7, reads DVKVTQSSRYLVKRTGEKVFLECVQDMDHENMFWYRQDPGLGLRLIYFSYDVKMKEKGDIPEGYSVSREKKERFSLILESASTNQTSMYLCASSPGTGNYEQYFGPGTRLTVT.

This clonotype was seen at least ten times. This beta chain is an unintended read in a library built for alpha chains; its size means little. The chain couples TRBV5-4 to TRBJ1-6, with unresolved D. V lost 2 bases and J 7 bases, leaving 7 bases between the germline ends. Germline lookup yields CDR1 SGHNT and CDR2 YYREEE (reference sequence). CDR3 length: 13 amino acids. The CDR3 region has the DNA TGTGCCAGCAGCTTCGGGGAGAATTCACCCCTCCACTTT. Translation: CASSFGENSPLHF.

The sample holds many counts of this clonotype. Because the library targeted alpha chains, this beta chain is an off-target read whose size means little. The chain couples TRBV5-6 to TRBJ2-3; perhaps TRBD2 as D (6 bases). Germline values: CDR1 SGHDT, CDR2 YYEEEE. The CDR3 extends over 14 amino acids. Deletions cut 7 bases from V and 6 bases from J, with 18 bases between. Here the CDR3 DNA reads TGTGCCAGCTTTAAGCGGGTTGGTGCGGATACGCAGTATTTT. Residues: CASFKRVGADTQYF.